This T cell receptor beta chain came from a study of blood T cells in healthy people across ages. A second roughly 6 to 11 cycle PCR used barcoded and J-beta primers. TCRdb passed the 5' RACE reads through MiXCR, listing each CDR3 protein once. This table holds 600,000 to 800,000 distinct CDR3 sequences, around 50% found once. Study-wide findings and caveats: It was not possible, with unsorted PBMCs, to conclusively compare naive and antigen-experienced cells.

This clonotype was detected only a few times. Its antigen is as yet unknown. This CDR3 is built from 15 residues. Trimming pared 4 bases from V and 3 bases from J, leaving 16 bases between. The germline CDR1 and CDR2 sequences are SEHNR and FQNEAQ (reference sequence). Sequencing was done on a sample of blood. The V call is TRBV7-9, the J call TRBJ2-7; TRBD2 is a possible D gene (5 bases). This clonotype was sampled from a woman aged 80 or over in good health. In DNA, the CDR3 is TGTGCCAGCAGCTCTGGTGCGGCGGGTTACTACGAGCAGTACTTC. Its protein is CASSSGAAGYYEQYF.